The clone carrying this TCR beta chain is a singleton in its sample. Antigen: not known. Sequencing used immunoSEQ multiplex PCR; TCRdb keeps in-frame clones, though not all of them. The sample contains roughly 120,000 clones, 85% to 95% of which appear only once. This record belongs to a study of Tregs in tolerant kidney transplant recipients. Study-wide findings and caveats: The most relevant donor-specific Treg TCRbeta repertoire apparently came from expansion with activated donor B cells. No direct test of biological reproducibility was done here.

Looked up from germline, CDR1 is SGHNT and CDR2 is YENEEA. The CDR3 runs to 15 residues. The J segment lost 7 bases and the V segment lost 5 bases, leaving 7 bases of the junction unmatched. The chain carries TRBV11-3 and TRBJ2-2, with 10 bases matching TRBD1. The clonotype comes from a human donor in good health. The sample consisted of CD4+ T cells from blood. CDR3 nucleotides: TGTGCCAGCAGCCCCGGGACAGGGGTCGACGGGGAGCTGTTTTTT. This gives the protein CASSPGTGVDGELFF. Complete variable domain (other parts from reference TRBV11-3 and TRBJ2-2): EAGVVQSPRYKIIEKKQPVAFWCNPISGHNTLYWYLQNLGQGPELLIRYENEEAVDDSQLPKDRFSAERLKGVDSTLKIQPAELGDSAVYLCASSPGTGVDGELFFGEGSRLTVL.